This TCR beta chain is from a study of shared clonotypes between healthy human individuals. Study-wide context: A couple of women and three men aged 18 to 49 made up the donors.

It was CD45RO-negative cells, positively selected for CCR7, that made up naive CD8 cells, with terminally differentiated effector memory CD45RA+ cells excluded. The CDR3 consists of 17 residues. V trimming: 2 bases; J trimming: 3 bases; junction bases outside the gene matches: 12. The germline gives CDR1 MNHEY, CDR2 SMNVEV (reference sequence). Profiled with immunoSEQ multiplex PCR; TCRdb holds only in-frame clones, not every one. The sample consists of hundreds of thousands of clones, about 96% of them appearing once. On this clone: Its matching antigen is unknown.

Study-wide results and limits: Relative to clonotypes present in all four donors, those not shared had lower generation probabilities.

The V and J genes are TRBV27 and TRBJ2-7; 8 bases fit TRBD2. The TCR originated in a young woman in good health. Sequenced material: naive CD8+ T cells sorted from blood. CDR3 amino acids: CASSLQVAGTQLYEQYF. The CDR3 DNA reads TGTGCCAGCAGTTTACAGGTAGCGGGAACACAACTCTACGAGCAGTACTTC.